This TCR beta chain was recovered during a study of monozygotic twins with cystic fibrosis. Across the whole study: Roughly 3.3 micrograms of fragmented DNA underwent around 14 PCR cycles for library preparation. Study observations and caveats: Unrelated CF individuals shared fewer identical clonotypes than monozygotic CF twins. V usage most resembled the co-twin in 13 of 16 pairs.

The CDR3 is 16 amino acids. Germline V gene data show CDR1 as MNHEY and CDR2 as SMNVEV (reference sequence). With V trimmed by 7 bases and J by 1 base, 10 bases remained unmatched. Some clones are missing from TCRdb's copy, which holds only in-frame ones; the method was immunoSEQ multiplex PCR. This table holds around 30,000 clones, roughly 90% found once. In the case of this clone: The antigen is undetermined.

The sample was blood. The rearrangement uses TRBV27 and TRBJ1-5; 7 bases agree with TRBD1. This clonotype was sampled from a girl aged 2 to 10 with cystic fibrosis. The CDR3 reads CASKGGGGRSNQPQHF. The CDR3 DNA follows: TGTGCCAGCAAAGGGGGCGGGGGCAGGAGCAATCAGCCCCAGCATTTT.